Below, 2 T cell receptor beta chains from the same sample are listed, as sequenced in a study of blood T cell repertoires in COVID-19. Produced via immunoSEQ multiplex PCR; TCRdb's table is partial and in-frame only. Of under 350,000 clones in the sample, 89% are singletons; the top ten hold 2% to 2.5%. Specimen: peripheral blood. The receptor source for this set is a man aged 45-65 years with acute or convalescent COVID-19.

CDR3 DNA: TGTGCCAGCTCACCAGGCTGGACAGGGGAGGGCTACACCTTC. It codes for CASSPGWTGEGYTF. V gene TRBV18 combines with J gene TRBJ1-2; TRBD1 aligns across 9 bases. This CDR3 is 14 amino acids long. The V gene end was trimmed by 2 bases and the J gene end by 8 bases; junction bases not matched to a gene: 6. The germline CDR1 and CDR2 sequences are KGHSH and LQKENI. Full variable domain (missing parts from reference TRBV18 and TRBJ1-2): NAGVMQNPRHLVRRRGQEARLRCSPMKGHSHVYWYRQLPEEGLKFMVYLQKENIIDESGMPKERFSAEFPKEGPSILRIQQVVRGDSAAYFCASSPGWTGEGYTFGSGTRLTVV.

The chain recombines TRBV27 with TRBJ2-7; D is perhaps TRBD1 (5 bases). The germline V gene encodes CDR1 MNHEY and CDR2 SMNVEV (reference sequence). The CDR3 is 13 amino acids. Trimming shortened V by 5 bases and J by 4 bases, and 12 bases separated the two germline ends. The CDR3 region is CASSPPDRYEQYF. CDR3 DNA sequence: TGTGCCAGCAGTCCTCCAGACAGATACGAGCAGTACTTC.